The source of this T cell receptor (beta chain) is a study of cytomegalovirus exposure and HLA in healthy donors. Looking at the study overall: In terms of ancestry, the Caucasian-associated cluster contained about four fifths of the 300 to 400 genotyped donors.

Comments on this clone: The target antigen is unknown.

PCR involved 60 Vbeta and 13 Jbeta primers. TCRdb keeps only in-frame clones here, not all; method: immunoSEQ multiplex PCR. Here the sample spans 90,000 to 150,000 clones, under 85% being singletons. The germline CDR1 and CDR2 sequences are SGHTA and FQGTGA. V gave up 5 bases and J gave up 2 bases, with 7 bases separating them. CDR3 length: 12 amino acids. Overall study results and limits: After further analysis at a later stage, roughly 16,000 TCR beta sequences were associated with HLA alleles at 0.05 false discovery rate.

This receptor was obtained from a man aged 35 to 55 in good health and CMV-seropositive. The sample consisted of PBMCs. The rearrangement uses TRBV7-3 and TRBJ2-7, with a weak D call TRBD2 (5 bases). CDR3 sequence: CASSRRTYEQYF. Here the CDR3 DNA reads TGTGCCAGCAGCCGGAGGACCTACGAGCAGTACTTC. Looking up the rest from reference TRBV7-3 and TRBJ2-7 gives the full variable domain: GAGVSQTPSNKVTEKGKYVELRCDPISGHTALYWYRQSLGQGPEFLIYFQGTGAADDSGLPNDRFFAVRPEGSVSTLKIQRTERGDSAVYLCASSRRTYEQYFGPGTRLTVT.